This T cell receptor beta chain was documented in a study of neurological immune-mediated disorders (dated by TCRdb to between 2018 and 2020). With respect to the entire study: Peripheral blood TCR-beta repertoires from patients with HTLV-I-associated myelopathy (HAM/TSP), patients with multiple sclerosis, and healthy controls were compared in the study using UMI-based sequencing. The approximately 100 TCR-beta libraries included longitudinal samples, technical triplicates and paired sorted CD4+ and CD8+ T-cell subsets alongside PBMC samples. The cohort included approximately 70 subjects: about 15 with HAM/TSP, around 34 with multiple sclerosis, and about 20 healthy controls. General findings and caveats noted by the study authors: TCR clonal expansion was highest in HAM/TSP patients and lowest in MS patients, with MS patients falling below even healthy controls. Across subjects, expanded clones never shared an identical CDR3 amino acid sequence, which suggests that the TCR-beta repertoires in every group were private.

Blood bank volunteers in Maryland, USA served as the healthy controls. For the unsorted PBMC libraries, 2 million PBMCs were stored in RNAlater at -80 degrees C until RNA extraction and were used to generate the libraries. Peripheral blood was subjected to Ficoll-Hypaque density gradient centrifugation to isolate PBMCs, which were then cryopreserved in liquid nitrogen. This clonotype was observed at least ten times. Its binding antigen is unknown. No quality values exist for individual bases; no much larger clone is one base distant. The CDR3 measures 15 amino acids from cysteine to phenylalanine. Only the CDR3 region is kept as DNA, spanning 45 bases read in frame from base 1. CDR1 and CDR2 were assigned from the germline V gene (reference sequence) as LGHDT and YNNKEL. The junction carries 19 bases between V and J, which are trimmed by 7 bases and 6 bases respectively. To synthesize cDNA, template-switch 5'RACE was performed with a primer carrying a 10-nucleotide random unique molecular identifier so that each TCR transcript was tagged. Every sequencing run covered 15-18 subjects and yielded more than 180 million TCR-beta sequences. The RNeasy kit was used to extract total RNA. The KAPA Real-time Library Amplification kit was used to amplify TCR-beta VDJ regions with primers for the TCR constant region and the 5'RACE anchor. A first PCR added sample indexes and Illumina adaptors, after which a second PCR increased the library yield. The roughly 650 bp TCR product was size-selected on a 2% E-gel SizeSelection system after Ampure bead purification. Before pooling, libraries had their quality checked on a Bioanalyzer, their concentration measured with Qubit, and their quantity determined with the Kapa Library Quantification kit. An Illumina HiSeq 2500 sequenced the libraries paired-end 2 x 150 bp. To increase sequence diversity, roughly 24-30% phiX was spiked into each library pool. In the paper's pipeline: Quality-filtered reads were processed with the UMI-based MiGEC pipeline, which removed over 80% of raw TCR sequences during error correction. IMGT germline references were used for aligning VDJ genes, and each clonotype was defined as a unique CDR3 amino acid sequence together with its V-J genes. VDJtools evaluated clonal expansion, Shannon diversity and CDR3 relatedness (CalcPairwiseDistances, ClusterSamples); CLCbio workbench built phylogenetic trees. A clone was classed as expanded if it had 8 or more unique UMIs, a cutoff based on coefficient-of-variation modelling across technical triplicates. The public reads were reprocessed in TCRdb via fastp at Q25 and MiXCR, keeping in-frame beta chains. Entries that share a CDR3 protein sequence are merged under the most common genes and DNA. What appears here as the V and J calls and clone size reflects TCRdb's work, not the paper's. This sample gives some 79,000 distinct CDR3 sequences in total; 13% to 15% of them show up just once. 6.5% to 8% of the sample rests with the top ten.

The material sequenced was PBMCs. Recombination linked TRBV3-1 to TRBJ2-1; the D segment could be TRBD2, given 6 matching bases. The sequence was collected from a woman in her forties or fifties in good health. The CDR3 protein is CASTVYARDGNEQFF. The base sequence is TGTGCCAGCACGGTTTACGCGCGGGACGGCAATGAGCAGTTCTTC.